These 22 T cell receptor beta chains were sequenced from one sample in a study of T-cell memory formation after mild COVID-19. Via MiXCR, TCRdb re-called the 5' RACE reads, giving one row per CDR3 protein. The sample carries hundreds of thousands of distinct CDR3 sequences, 25% to 30% recorded once. The specimen sequenced was PBMCs or a T cell subset sorted from them (not recorded which). These receptors originate from an adult woman who had mild COVID-19 (a few samples of this study predate the infection). Cell type and time point are not known.

This chain uses TRBV19 with TRBJ2-7, with D tentatively TRBD2 (6 bases). This CDR3 is 17 amino acids long. V lost 4 bases and J lost 6, with 25 bases in between. CDR1 is LNHDA, CDR2 SQIVND, per germline (reference sequence). CDR3 sequence: CASSTLSGGLRRSEQYF. The CDR3 coding sequence is TGTGCCAGTAGTACTCTATCCGGGGGACTCCGAAGGTCCGAGCAGTACTTC.

This chain connects TRBV27 to TRBJ2-1; D gene unclear. CDR1 is MNHEY and CDR2 is SMNVEV in the germline V gene (reference sequence). The V and J ends lost 6 bases and 14 bases respectively, with 14 bases between them. The CDR3 consists of 11 residues. CDR3 nucleotides: TGTGCCAGCAGGCGGTCTTCAGTGGAGTTCTTC. Amino acid sequence: CASRRSSVEFF.

This clonotype has more than one count but fewer than ten. This sequence joins TRBV5-1 and TRBJ2-2, with 13 bases lining up with TRBD2. This CDR3 region has 18 residues. CDR1 and CDR2 (germline): SGHRS, YFSETQ. The trim removed 0 bases at V and 2 bases at J, leaving 4 bases unmatched. The CDR3 DNA is TGCGCCAGCAGCTTGGAAGGACTAGCGGGGGCCAACACCGGGGAGCTGTTTTTT. Protein sequence: CASSLEGLAGANTGELFF.

The chain couples TRBV5-6 to TRBJ2-3, with 7 bases identical to TRBD1. Germline trimming cut 4 bases from V and 2 bases from J; bases unmatched to any gene: 4. The CDR3 extends over 14 amino acids. Germline V gene sequence: CDR1 SGHDT, CDR2 YYEEEE. The CDR3 loop is CASSGGQSTDTQYF. The CDR3 region has the DNA TGTGCCAGCAGCGGGGGACAGTCCACAGATACGCAGTATTTT.

The V gene is TRBV12-3 or TRBV12-4, the J gene TRBJ1-3; TRBD1 agrees at 9 bases. The CDR3 is made up of 15 amino acids. Germline trimming cut 5 bases from V and 3 bases from J; bases unmatched to any gene: 5. The CDR3 region is CASSPPTGGGNTIYF. DNA for the CDR3: TGTGCCAGCAGTCCGCCGACAGGGGGTGGAAACACCATATATTTT.

J is TRBJ2-5 and V is TRBV19, with 8 bases identical to TRBD2. V was clipped by 4 bases and J by 2 bases; unmatched bases: 6. The V gene's germline CDR1 is LNHDA and CDR2 SQIVND (reference sequence). The CDR3 consists of 15 residues. CDR3 in DNA: TGTGCCAGTAGTAAGCGGGGGTCGGTTCAAGAGACCCAGTACTTC. It encodes CASSKRGSVQETQYF.

This clonotype has more than one count but fewer than ten. The J gene is TRBJ1-1, the V gene TRBV30; D remains unclear. The CDR3 contains 13 residues. In germline, CDR1 is GTSNPN, CDR2 SVGIG (reference sequence). Trimming removed 0 bases at V and 11 bases at J, with 16 bases between. The CDR3 DNA sequence: TGTGCCTGGAGTGTAGGTAGGCTCTTCGTCGCTTTCTTT. It specifies CAWSVGRLFVAFF.

The gene calls are TRBV4-1 and TRBJ2-1; 8 bases are shared with TRBD2. CDR1 is MGHRA and CDR2 is YSYEKL in the germline V gene. CDR3 size: 15 residues. The J segment lost 4 bases and the V segment lost 4 bases, leaving 6 bases of the junction unmatched. The CDR3 loop reads CASSLAGGQYNEQFF. DNA of the CDR3: TGCGCCAGCAGCCTGGCGGGGGGCCAATACAATGAGCAGTTCTTC.

This clonotype occurred a few times. The chain is built from TRBV24-1 and TRBJ1-1; TRBD1 matches at 9 bases. J lost 11 bases, V lost 3 bases, and 9 bases had no gene match. The CDR3 totals 14 residues. Germline V CDR1 and CDR2: KGHDR, SFDVKD. CDR3 sequence reads: CATSDRYRGQGAFF. The CDR3 nucleotides read TGTGCCACCAGTGATCGTTACAGGGGGCAAGGGGCTTTCTTT.

The CDR3 region has the DNA TGCGCCAGCAGCTACTGGGACCAGATCGGCAATGAGCAGTTCTTC. This sequence encodes CASSYWDQIGNEQFF. The rearrangement links TRBV5-1 to TRBJ2-1; perhaps D is TRBD1 or TRBD2 (5 bases each). Germline CDR1 SGHRS, CDR2 YFSETQ. The V end lost 3 bases, the J end lost 6 bases, and 16 bases lay between the germline ends. CDR3 size: 15 residues.

The chain combines TRBV15 with TRBJ1-2; TRBD1 matches 9 bases. From germline, CDR1 is LNHNV and CDR2 YYDKDF (reference sequence). The CDR3 loop spans 15 amino acids. V gave up 3 bases and J gave up 5 bases; unmatched junction bases: 7. CDR3 DNA: TGTGCCACCAGCAGTGGACAGGGGATTGGGTATGGCTACACCTTC. Its protein product is CATSSGQGIGYGYTF.

The chain links TRBV5-5 to TRBJ2-7; TRBD1 matches 7 bases. The ends lost 3 bases at V and 1 base at J; junction bases unmatched: 1. In germline, CDR1 is SGHKS, CDR2 YYEKEE (reference sequence). The CDR3 loop spans 13 amino acids. The CDR3 sequence is CASSWDRSYEQYF. The CDR3 region has the DNA TGTGCCAGCAGCTGGGACAGATCCTACGAGCAGTACTTC.

This chain links TRBV5-5 with TRBJ2-7, with D maybe TRBD1 (6 bases). Germline values: CDR1 SGHKS, CDR2 YYEKEE (reference sequence). V lost 4 bases and J 8 bases, leaving 22 bases between the germline ends. The CDR3 has 15 residues. The CDR3 region has the DNA TGTGCCAGCAGCATTACCGGGACAAGTCGAGCTAAGCAGTACTTC. It yields the protein CASSITGTSRAKQYF.

This clonotype was observed a single time. V gene TRBV5-1 combines with J gene TRBJ2-7, with no clear D. From germline, CDR1 is SGHRS and CDR2 YFSETQ. V dropped 2 bases and J dropped 7 bases, with 13 bases sitting between them. The CDR3 is 13 residues long. The CDR3 here is CASSLVIQREQYF. In nucleotides, the CDR3 is TGCGCCAGCAGCTTAGTCATTCAAAGAGAGCAGTACTTC.

V and J are TRBV7-2 and TRBJ1-1, with 8 nucleotides matching TRBD1. The CDR3 covers 16 residues. CDR1 is SGHTA, CDR2 FQGNSA, per germline. V trimming: 0 bases; J trimming: 0 bases; junction bases outside the gene matches: 3. The CDR3 here is CASSLAWTGMNTEAFF. The CDR3 DNA reads as TGTGCCAGCAGCTTAGCGTGGACAGGGATGAACACTGAAGCTTTCTTT. The variable domain in full, with the rest retrieved from reference TRBV7-2 and TRBJ1-1, is GAGVSQSPSNKVTEKGKDVELRCDPISGHTALYWYRQSLGQGLEFLIYFQGNSAPDKSGLPSDRFSAERTGGSVSTLTIQRTQQEDSAVYLCASSLAWTGMNTEAFFGQGTRLTVV.

This clonotype was recorded a few times. The chain joins TRBV7-6 to TRBJ2-1; 7 nucleotides align to TRBD2. Germline V CDR1 and CDR2: SGHVS, FNYEAQ. The CDR3 consists of 13 residues. The V segment lost 4 bases and the J segment 4 bases; nucleotides outside the gene matches: 1. The chain's CDR3 is CASSWGGYNEQFF. The CDR3 DNA follows: TGTGCCAGCAGCTGGGGGGGTTACAATGAGCAGTTCTTC.

V is TRBV18 and J is TRBJ1-1; no clear D gene. The CDR3 covers 14 residues. Trimming cost V 1 base and J 1 base, with 7 bases left between them. From germline, CDR1 is KGHSH and CDR2 LQKENI. The CDR3 region has the DNA TGTGCCAGCTCACCACAGGACGGGAACACTGAAGCTTTCTTT. This encodes CASSPQDGNTEAFF.

Comment on this clonotype: At one end, the junction sequence differs from germline, possibly due to a read error. This rearrangement joins TRBV5-1 to TRBJ2-1; 10 positions match TRBD1. There are 15 residues in the CDR3. The germline CDR1 and CDR2 sequences are SGHRS and YFSETQ. CDR3 residues: CASSSTGGGYNEKFF. In DNA, the CDR3 is TGCGCCAGCAGCTCGACAGGGGGCGGTTACAATGAGAAGTTCTTC.

The rearrangement joins TRBV7-2 to TRBJ1-2, with D hard to call. Trimming left V 5 bases short and J 7 bases short, with 14 bases between. The CDR3 length is 13 residues. Germline CDR1 and CDR2: SGHTA and FQGNSA. The CDR3 coding sequence is TGTGCCAGCAGCCCCTCCGAGGGCGGTGGCTACACCTTC. Amino acid sequence: CASSPSEGGGYTF. Full variable domain (missing parts from reference TRBV7-2 and TRBJ1-2): GAGVSQSPSNKVTEKGKDVELRCDPISGHTALYWYRQSLGQGLEFLIYFQGNSAPDKSGLPSDRFSAERTGGSVSTLTIQRTQQEDSAVYLCASSPSEGGGYTFGSGTRLTVV.

The V call is TRBV5-1, the J call TRBJ1-1; a possible D gene is TRBD1 (5 bases). Germline-derived CDR1 and CDR2 are SGHRS and YFSETQ. The CDR3 spans 13 residues. The V end was cut by 4 bases, the J end by 1 base, with 8 bases between. Here the CDR3 DNA reads TGCGCCAGCAGCGGCAGGGAGAACACTGAAGCTTTCTTT. This sequence encodes CASSGRENTEAFF.

The chain combines TRBV6-1 with TRBJ2-2; D perhaps matches TRBD2 (5 bases). The CDR3 extends over 16 amino acids. The V end was cut by 8 bases, the J end by 6 bases, with 22 bases between. CDR1 and CDR2 from the germline V gene are MNHNS and SASEGT. CDR3 nucleotide sequence: TGTGCCAGCCTACGCGGGTCCAGCAAGGGAGCCGGGGAGCTGTTTTTT. This codes for CASLRGSSKGAGELFF.

V is TRBV29-1 and J is TRBJ1-1; 7 nucleotides match TRBD1. The CDR3 length is 14 residues. The V gene end was trimmed by 7 bases and the J gene end by 0 bases; junction bases not matched to a gene: 8. In germline, CDR1 is SQVTM, CDR2 ANQGSEA. Written as DNA, the CDR3 is TGCAGCGGGTCTGGGACAGCCATGAACACTGAAGCTTTCTTT. Translated: CSGSGTAMNTEAFF.